This T cell receptor beta chain was profiled in a study of T cell responses to AZD1222 COVID-19 vaccine. Looking at the study overall: Pooled samples include second doses given at about 4 or 12 weeks.

Study results and caveats: Vaccine-associated CD4 TCRs spanned spike, dominant at 160-218 and 743-854. Clonal diversity may have been underestimated in mostly white British donors. Of spike-specific TCRs, nearly half reportedly target regions left unmutated in variants.

Assay: immunoSEQ multiplex PCR; the TCRdb copy retains only in-frame clones and omits some. Of 72,000 or so clones listed, about 85% are singletons. On this clone: Its specificity is not known.

This material consisted of peripheral blood, taken on day 0 of AZD1222 vaccination. The receptor's source is an adult in good health.

The CDR3: CAISRDRTGELFF. CDR3 sequence (DNA): TGTGCCATCAGCCGGGATCGGACCGGGGAGCTGTTTTTT. This chain joins TRBV10-3 and TRBJ2-2; D might be TRBD2 (5 bases). The CDR3 is made up of 13 amino acids. CDR1 and CDR2 (germline): ENHRY, SYGVKD. Trimming took 6 bases from V and 5 from J, leaving 10 bases between them.